This T cell receptor (beta chain) was captured in a study of blood T cell repertoires in COVID-19. Study context: Spain, Italy and the United States supplied samples that represented acute and convalescent COVID-19.

Original handling: The authors estimated nucleated cell counts from reference gene primer amplification. The protocol was immunoSEQ multiplex PCR, while the TCRdb copy is restricted to in-frame clones and leaves out a portion. The V and J calls and the clone size are those of that table, but D and trimming were determined from the DNA. The sample contains 200,000 to 250,000 clones, over 80% of which appear only once. Living in 24 US areas, the participants were between 18 and 89 years of age. This CDR3 is 14 amino acids long. With 1 base removed from V and 1 base from J, the gap between germline ends came to 8 bases. Germline lookup yields CDR1 MDHEN and CDR2 SYDVKM.

Sequenced: PBMCs or T cells enriched from blood (not recorded which). The source is a woman aged 25-40 years who had been exposed to COVID-19. The V call is TRBV28, the J call TRBJ2-7, with TRBD1 as a possible D gene (5 bases). In nucleotides, the CDR3 is TGTGCCAGCAGTTTATACAGGACATCCTACGAGCAGTACTTC. Translating it yields CASSLYRTSYEQYF. The full variable domain, completed using reference TRBV28 and TRBJ2-7, is DVKVTQSSRYLVKRTGEKVFLECVQDMDHENMFWYRQDPGLGLRLIYFSYDVKMKEKGDIPEGYSVSREKKERFSLILESASTNQTSMYLCASSLYRTSYEQYFGPGTRLTVT.